The 14 T cell receptor beta chains below come from one sample, sequenced in a study of control samples from healthy donors and cancer patients. Profiling relied on immunoSEQ multiplex PCR, and the TCRdb table lists in-frame clones only, not all of them. The profile shows 190,000 or so clones, over 85% of them singletons. The sample consisted of blood. The receptors were sampled from a man younger than 35 in good health.

Note on this clone: Within the sample, other DNA sequences also encode this same CDR3. The chain recombines TRBV5-5 with TRBJ1-5; no clear D. Germline CDR1 reads SGHKS; CDR2 reads YYEKEE (reference sequence). V was cut by 2 bases and J by 0 bases, with 3 bases left in between. The CDR3 runs to 13 residues. DNA for the CDR3: TGTGCCAGCAGCTTTAATAGCAATCAGCCCCAGCATTTT. This codes for CASSFNSNQPQHF.

Written as DNA, the CDR3 is TGTGCCAGCAGCTTAGGTGTGGTAGGACCCGGGGAGCTGTTTTTT. This codes for CASSLGVVGPGELFF. The chain employs TRBV7-6 and TRBJ2-2; D is ambiguous. Trimming cost V 1 base and J 6 bases, with 12 bases left between them. Germline CDR1 is SGHVS and CDR2 is FNYEAQ. This CDR3 comprises 15 residues. Combining the CDR3 with reference TRBV7-6 and TRBJ2-2 gives the whole variable domain GAGVSQSPRYKVTKRGQDVALRCDPISGHVSLYWYRQALGQGPEFLTYFNYEAQQDKSGLPNDRFSAERPEGSISTLTIQRTEQRDSAMYRCASSLGVVGPGELFFGEGSRLTVL.

The chain has TRBV28 and TRBJ2-7; D perhaps matches TRBD1 (6 bases). Trimming stripped 4 bases from V and 3 bases from J, with 10 bases between. The CDR3 consists of 13 residues. Germline CDR1 MDHEN, CDR2 SYDVKM. CDR3 DNA: TGTGCCAGCAGTTCAGGGGCCCTCTACGAGCAGTACTTC. This encodes CASSSGALYEQYF.

The V and J genes are TRBV6-5 and TRBJ1-3; D ambiguous. Germline-derived CDR1 and CDR2 are MNHEY and SVGAGI. The V gene lost 6 bases and the J gene lost 8 bases, with 14 bases spanning the gap. The CDR3 runs 13 residues. The CDR3: CASRSLPLDTIYF. CDR3 sequence (DNA): TGTGCCAGCAGATCCCTCCCGCTAGACACCATATATTTT.

The chain has TRBV19 and TRBJ2-2; 7 bases fit TRBD1. The trim removed 5 bases at V and 6 bases at J, leaving 9 bases unmatched. This CDR3 comprises 15 residues. Germline V lookup: CDR1 LNHDA, CDR2 SQIVND (reference sequence). Here the CDR3 reads CASSSGTVRSGELFF. Here the CDR3 DNA reads TGTGCCAGTAGTTCCGGGACAGTGCGCTCCGGGGAGCTGTTTTTT. Using reference TRBV19 and TRBJ2-2 for the parts outside the CDR3, the full variable domain is DGGITQSPKYLFRKEGQNVTLSCEQNLNHDAMYWYRQDPGQGLRLIYYSQIVNDFQKGDIAEGYSVSREKKESFPLTVTSAQKNPTAFYLCASSSGTVRSGELFFGEGSRLTVL.

In this sample, this clone turned up once. V gene TRBV9 combines with J gene TRBJ1-2; D is uncertain. The germline V gene has CDR1 SGDLS and CDR2 YYNGEE. The CDR3 has 14 amino acids. The V and J ends lost 0 bases and 4 bases respectively, with 10 bases between them. CDR3 in DNA: TGTGCCAGCAGCGTAGGGTGGGCCTTCTATGGCTACACCTTC. Its translation is CASSVGWAFYGYTF.

DNA for the CDR3: TGCGCCAGCAGCACAAACCGGGGGACTAGCACAGATACGCAGTATTTT. Translated: CASSTNRGTSTDTQYF. The chain couples TRBV5-1 to TRBJ2-3, with a tentative D call TRBD2 (6 bases). This CDR3 has 16 residues. Germline assignment: CDR1 SGHRS and CDR2 YFSETQ. Trimming shortened V by 4 bases and J by 0 bases, and 15 bases separated the two germline ends.

The chain has TRBV24-1 and TRBJ2-3, with D possibly called TRBD1 or TRBD2 (6 bases each). CDR1 is KGHDR and CDR2 is SFDVKD in the germline V gene. This CDR3 is 15 amino acids long. V was pared by 4 bases and J by 4 bases, with 14 bases between. The CDR3 reads CATSESEGVSDTQYF. For the CDR3, the DNA is TGTGCCACCAGTGAATCGGAGGGGGTTTCAGATACGCAGTATTTT.

On this clone: One junction end does not reproduce the germline sequence, and a read error may be involved. The chain links TRBV6-5 to TRBJ1-3; no reliable D call. This CDR3 spans 14 amino acids. Germline V gene lookup returns CDR1 MNHEY and CDR2 SVGAGI. The CDR3 loop is CTSSYDLSGNTIYF. The CDR3 bases are TGTACCAGCAGTTACGACCTCTCTGGAAACACCATATATTTT.

The J gene is TRBJ1-1, the V gene TRBV19, with D hard to call. The V gene's germline CDR1 is LNHDA and CDR2 SQIVND (reference sequence). V was pared by 4 bases and J by 10 bases, with 13 bases between. The CDR3 is made up of 12 amino acids. Written as DNA, the CDR3 is TGTGCCAGTAGTAAGAGTTCACTAGGAGCTTTCTTT. Translating it yields CASSKSSLGAFF.

Turning to this clone: The junction and the germline gene differ at one end; a read error may be behind it. V usage is TRBV14 and J usage is TRBJ2-1; D ambiguous. The CDR3 extends over 15 amino acids. Germline CDR1 reads SGHDN; CDR2 reads FVKESK. As DNA, the CDR3 is TGTGCCGGCAGCCAAGTAGCTTTCTCCTACAATGAGCAGTTCTTC. It specifies CAGSQVAFSYNEQFF.

The V and J genes are TRBV18 and TRBJ2-2; 15 bases align to TRBD2. Germline CDR1 is KGHSH and CDR2 is LQKENI. This CDR3 comprises 17 residues. The ends lost 3 bases at V and 4 bases at J; junction bases unmatched: 3. The CDR3 sequence: CASSPRTSGGATGELFF. The CDR3 DNA reads as TGTGCCAGCTCACCGAGGACTAGCGGGGGGGCCACCGGGGAGCTGTTTTTT.

This sequence joins TRBV19 and TRBJ2-3; D remains ambiguous. CDR1 is LNHDA, CDR2 SQIVND, per germline (reference sequence). V was clipped by 3 bases and J by 2 bases, with 9 bases between them. The CDR3 has 14 amino acids. In DNA, the CDR3 is TGTGCCAGTAGTATCAGGCAGACCACAGATACGCAGTATTTT. Protein: CASSIRQTTDTQYF.

Only one count was recorded for this clone. For the CDR3, the DNA is TGCGCCAGCAGCGATCCTCAGGGGGCGGGTGAAAAACTGTTTTTT. It encodes CASSDPQGAGEKLFF. V usage is TRBV5-1 and J usage is TRBJ1-4, with 8 bases fitting TRBD1. Looked up from germline, CDR1 is SGHRS and CDR2 is YFSETQ. The CDR3 runs 15 residues. J gave up 7 bases and V 4 bases, and 9 bases lay outside the gene matches.